The rows below give T cell receptor beta chains drawn from one sample of a study of CD8 T cells in ankylosing spondylitis. MiXCR, run by TCRdb on the 5' RACE reads, gives a single entry per CDR3 protein. Of under 300,000 distinct CDR3 sequences listed, roughly 8.6% are singletons. The specimen was blood, either unsorted or a sorted T cell fraction (not recorded which). Receptors were obtained from a male donor with ankylosing spondylitis or in good health (not recorded which). Each CDR3 is given with its conserved first and last residue. D genes are given only for firm matches. The size of a clone is reported for some rows only, either as once, few or many, or as a class for expanded clones.

size	D	V	J	CDR3	DNA
many	.	TRBV5-8	TRBJ2-4	CASSSWGPQYF	TGTGCCAGCAGCTCCTGGGGACCTCAGTACTTC
.	.	TRBV20-1	TRBJ2-3	CSAHSLTWGPWGDTQYF	TGCAGTGCCCACTCGCTCACTTGGGGCCCATGGGGAGATACGCAGTATTTT
.	TRBD1	TRBV5-1	TRBJ1-6	CASSNGTGGSPLHF	TGCGCCAGCAGCAACGGGACAGGGGGTTCACCCCTCCACTTT
.	.	TRBV19	TRBJ2-2	CASSMGAGYTGELFF	TGTGCCAGTAGTATGGGGGCAGGGTACACCGGGGAGCTGTTTTTT
many	.	TRBV12-3/TRBV12-4	TRBJ2-7	CASSLASGPQYF	TGTGCCAGCAGTTTAGCCTCCGGGCCCCAGTACTTC
.	TRBD2	TRBV11-2	TRBJ2-5	CASSPRTSGIETQYF	TGTGCCAGCAGCCCCCGGACTAGCGGGATTGAGACCCAGTACTTC
.	.	TRBV11-1	TRBJ2-6	CASSSTWGDNSGANVLTF	TGTGCCAGCAGCTCTACGTGGGGGGACAACTCTGGGGCCAACGTCCTGACTTTC
.	.	TRBV30	TRBJ2-6	CAWSAGRSGANVLTF	TGTGCCTGGAGCGCCGGGCGCTCTGGGGCCAACGTCCTGACTTTC
many	.	TRBV4-3	TRBJ1-2	CASSQVSGNYGYTF	TGCGCCAGCAGCCAAGTTTCGGGGAACTATGGCTACACCTTC
.	TRBD1	TRBV12-3/TRBV12-4	TRBJ2-7	CASSLFTGGHEQYF	TGTGCCAGCAGTTTATTCACAGGGGGCCACGAGCAGTACTTC
many	.	TRBV5-6	TRBJ2-1	CASSLNAGESLREGEEQFF	TGTGCCAGCAGCTTGAACGCTGGTGAGTCCCTCAGAGAAGGAGAAGAGCAGTTCTTC
once	.	TRBV12-3/TRBV12-4	TRBJ1-2	CASSLQLRDGYTF	TGTGCCAGCAGTCTCCAATTACGGGATGGCTACACCTTC
many	.	TRBV20-1	TRBJ2-7	CSARPQGRYEQYF	TGCAGTGCTAGACCCCAGGGGCGCTACGAGCAGTACTTC
.	TRBD1	TRBV5-1	TRBJ1-1	CASTPQGAQTEAFF	TGCGCCAGCACCCCACAGGGGGCGCAGACTGAAGCTTTCTTT
many	.	TRBV5-1	TRBJ2-5	CASSLGTVETQYF	TGCGCCAGCAGCTTGGGAACAGTGGAGACCCAGTACTTC
many	TRBD1	TRBV6-1	TRBJ2-6	CASSKLTGTGANVLTF	TGTGCCAGCAGTAAGCTGACAGGGACCGGGGCCAACGTCCTGACTTTC
.	.	TRBV19	TRBJ1-6	CASNPGPYNSPLHF	TGTGCCAGCAATCCGGGGCCATATAATTCACCCCTCCACTTT
many	TRBD1	TRBV25-1	TRBJ2-7	CASSLWTGPNEQYF	TGTGCCAGCAGTCTTTGGACAGGGCCCAACGAGCAGTACTTC
many	TRBD1	TRBV25-1	TRBJ1-2	CASNPGEGTGDGYTF	TGTGCCAGCAACCCCGGTGAAGGGACAGGGGATGGCTACACCTTC
many	TRBD2	TRBV3-1	TRBJ2-1	CASSQGISGGGEQFF	TGTGCCAGCAGCCAAGGAATTAGCGGGGGGGGTGAGCAGTTCTTC
.	.	TRBV4-2	TRBJ1-5	CASSHGPHQHF	TGTGCCAGCAGCCATGGCCCTCACCAGCATTTT
.	.	TRBV7-2	TRBJ1-2	CASSFDTAGGYTF	TGTGCCAGCAGCTTTGACACGGCAGGTGGCTACACCTTC
many	.	TRBV5-1	TRBJ1-2	CASSVDSLGYGYTF	TGCGCCAGCAGCGTTGACAGTTTAGGCTATGGCTACACCTTC
many	TRBD1	TRBV7-9	TRBJ1-2	CASSERGQGAHYGYTF	TGTGCCAGCAGCGAGAGAGGGCAGGGGGCCCACTATGGCTACACCTTC
many	.	TRBV18	TRBJ1-5	CASSPPGGLNQPQHF	TGTGCCAGCTCACCACCGGGAGGGCTCAATCAGCCCCAGCATTTT
.	.	TRBV7-9	TRBJ2-4	CASSLDLTRDIQYF	TGTGCCAGCAGCTTAGACTTGACACGGGACATTCAGTACTTC
many	TRBD2	TRBV6-2/TRBV6-3	TRBJ2-3	CASTLGLEAQYF	TGTGCCAGCACCTTGGGACTAGAGGCGCAGTATTTT